These T cell receptor beta chains were read from a single sample in a study of blood T cell repertoires in COVID-19. Repertoires were generated with immunoSEQ multiplex PCR, while TCRdb's copy carries only in-frame clones and drops some. The table records about 52,000 clones, 85% to 90% of them present only once. What was sequenced was peripheral blood. Receptors were obtained from a man between 70 and 80 years old with acute or convalescent COVID-19. Each CDR3 is given with its conserved first and last residue. The D gene is left open where the match is weak. Clone size is not always given. Where it is, it says once, few, many or a class for expanded clones.

d_gene	v_gene	j_gene	abundance	CDR3nt	CDR3aa
TRBD1	TRBV10-3	TRBJ1-1	few	TGTGCCATCAGTGAGTCCGGGACAGTGAACACTGAAGCTTTCTTT	CAISESGTVNTEAFF
.	TRBV9	TRBJ1-2	.	TGTGCCAGCAGCGAGACCGTGGGGCAGACCGATGGCTACACCTTC	CASSETVGQTDGYTF
.	TRBV4-3	TRBJ1-2	.	TGCGCCAGCAGCCCGTCCCGCCAGGGGAGCTATGGCTACACCTTC	CASSPSRQGSYGYTF
TRBD1	TRBV28	TRBJ2-5	.	TGTGCCAGCAAACAGGGGGGCGTCGGCCACCAAGAGACCCAGTACTTC	CASKQGGVGHQETQYF
.	TRBV5-5	TRBJ1-5	.	TGTGCCAGCAGCCCGTTTCTAACAGGGAAGCAGCCCCAGCATTTT	CASSPFLTGKQPQHF
TRBD2	TRBV15	TRBJ2-5	.	TGTGCCACCAGCAGAGATGTTAGCGGGGGGGAGACCCAGTACTTC	CATSRDVSGGETQYF
TRBD2	TRBV19	TRBJ2-7	.	TGTGCCAGTAGCCGTCAGTGGGGGGGATATGGGGAGCAGTACTTC	CASSRQWGGYGEQYF
TRBD1	TRBV11-2	TRBJ1-1	.	TGTGCCAGCAGCCCGGACAGGGGGCGAGGAGCTTTCTTT	CASSPDRGRGAFF
TRBD1	TRBV9	TRBJ2-5	few	TGTGCCAGCAGCACCTCAGGGGGCGCGGGGGAGACCCAGTACTTC	CASSTSGGAGETQYF
TRBD1	TRBV6-5	TRBJ2-7	.	TGTGCCAGCAGGCGGGACAGGGGCTCCTACGAGCAGTACTTC	CASRRDRGSYEQYF
.	TRBV7-2	TRBJ2-2	.	TGTGCCAGCAGTTCTCCAGGTGGTGCCGGGGAGCTGTTTTTT	CASSSPGGAGELFF
.	TRBV5-8	TRBJ2-7	.	TGTGCCAGCAGCTGGGGGACACCGGGAAAGATCGAGCAGTACTTC	CASSWGTPGKIEQYF
TRBD1	TRBV28	TRBJ1-1	.	TGTGCCAGCACGTTACAGGGGGCTGGTGAAGCTTTCTTT	CASTLQGAGEAFF
.	TRBV5-1	TRBJ2-1	.	TGCGCCAGCAGCGTGCTAGCCTACAATGAGCAGTTCTTC	CASSVLAYNEQFF
TRBD1	TRBV24-1	TRBJ2-1	.	TGTGCCACCTGGACCGGGACAGGGGTGGGTGAGCAGTTCTTC	CATWTGTGVGEQFF
.	TRBV20-1	TRBJ2-1	few	TGCAGTGGACTTGGAAATGAGCAGTTCTTC	CSGLGNEQFF
TRBD2	TRBV6-5	TRBJ2-7	once	TGTGCCAGCAGGGGTAGCGGGAGAGGCTACGAGCAGTACTTC	CASRGSGRGYEQYF
TRBD1	TRBV6-5	TRBJ1-2	.	TGTGCCAGCAGACCAGACAGGGGGGCCAACTATGGCTACACCTTC	CASRPDRGANYGYTF
.	TRBV6-5	TRBJ2-5	.	TGTGCCAGCAGTTACTCCGGCAGGGGAGAGACCCAGTACTTC	CASSYSGRGETQYF
.	TRBV15	TRBJ1-1	.	TGTGCCACCAGCTCCAGGGGACGGGGTGAAGCTTTCTTT	CATSSRGRGEAFF
TRBD1	TRBV4-3	TRBJ1-1	.	TGCGCCAGCAGCCAAGCGGACAGGTTGAACACTGAAGCTTTCTTT	CASSQADRLNTEAFF
TRBD2	TRBV5-1	TRBJ2-1	.	TGCGCCAGCAGCTTGACCCCGGGACTAGCGGGAGTTGAGCAGTTCTTC	CASSLTPGLAGVEQFF
.	TRBV6-5	TRBJ2-3	.	TGTGCCAGCAGTTACTCAACAGGGCCAGATACGCAGTATTTT	CASSYSTGPDTQYF
.	TRBV10-3	TRBJ1-2	few	TGTGCCATCAGTCTCCAAGCAGGGGACTATGGCTACACCTTC	CAISLQAGDYGYTF
TRBD1	TRBV2	TRBJ1-4	.	TGTGCCAGCAGTCGGGACAGGGGATGGGAAAAACTGTTTTTT	CASSRDRGWEKLFF
TRBD2	TRBV11-2	TRBJ2-5	.	TGTGCCAGCAGCTTCGTCTCCCCGAGTAGCGGGGGGGAAGAGACCCAGTACTTC	CASSFVSPSSGGEETQYF
TRBD2	TRBV27	TRBJ2-2	.	TGTGCCAGCAGTCTAAGGACTAGCGGGAGTCTTGTGGCCGGGGAGCTGTTTTTT	CASSLRTSGSLVAGELFF
.	TRBV6-2/TRBV6-3	TRBJ2-1	.	TGTGCCAGCAGTTATGGCGTTGGAAGACTCTCCTACAATGAGCAGTTCTTC	CASSYGVGRLSYNEQFF
TRBD2	TRBV28	TRBJ2-7	.	TGTGCCAGCACCCGGGCTAGCGGGAGCTACGAGCAGTACTTC	CASTRASGSYEQYF
.	TRBV30	TRBJ2-7	.	TGTGCCTGGAGTGGGGGGGAGGAGCAGTACTTC	CAWSGGEEQYF
TRBD2	TRBV6-4	TRBJ2-1	.	TGTGCCAGCAGTGACTCGGGTCTAGCGGGAGGGGACGAGCAGTTCTTC	CASSDSGLAGGDEQFF
.	TRBV11-2	TRBJ1-6	few	TGTGCCAGCAGCTTAGCGGGGAGGAATAATTCACCCCTCCACTTT	CASSLAGRNNSPLHF
.	TRBV9	TRBJ2-7	.	TGTGCCAGCAGCGTTGGGACTCTAACCTACGAGCAGTACTTC	CASSVGTLTYEQYF
TRBD2	TRBV29-1	TRBJ2-1	.	TGCAGCGTTGATGGGACTAGCGCATACAATGAGCAGTTCTTC	CSVDGTSAYNEQFF
.	TRBV4-3	TRBJ2-3	.	TGCGCCAGCAGCCAAGTTTGGGGCGGCCCTAGCACAGATACGCAGTATTTT	CASSQVWGGPSTDTQYF
.	TRBV5-4	TRBJ2-7	.	TGTGCCAGCAGCTCCGGACAGCTCTACGAGCAGTACTTC	CASSSGQLYEQYF
TRBD2	TRBV7-9	TRBJ2-1	few	TGTGCCAGCAGCTTAGGAAGGCTAGCGGGAGGGGGTTGGTTCTTC	CASSLGRLAGGGWFF
.	TRBV5-1	TRBJ2-5	.	TGCGCCAGCAGCTTGGCCCGAGAGACCCAGTACTTC	CASSLARETQYF
TRBD1	TRBV7-2	TRBJ1-2	.	TGTGCCAGCAGCTTATATGGACAGGGGGTAAACTATGGCTACACCTTC	CASSLYGQGVNYGYTF
.	TRBV21-1	TRBJ1-5	.	TGTGCCAGCAGCAAAAGGGGGGGCCGGCAGCCCCAGCATTTT	CASSKRGGRQPQHF
.	TRBV5-4	TRBJ2-7	.	TGTGCCAGCAGCTTGGTCCAGTCTGCCGAGCAGTACTTC	CASSLVQSAEQYF
TRBD1	TRBV4-3	TRBJ1-1	.	TGCGCCAGCAGCCAGGAGGGGGACAGCTGGATGAACACTGAAGCTTTCTTT	CASSQEGDSWMNTEAFF
.	TRBV6-2/TRBV6-3	TRBJ2-1	.	TGTGCCAGCAGTTACCTCCTACGTGACAATGAGCAGTTCTTC	CASSYLLRDNEQFF
.	TRBV2	TRBJ1-1	few	TGTGCCAGCAGTGAGGGGGATAGCGGCACTGAAGCTTTCTTT	CASSEGDSGTEAFF
TRBD1	TRBV19	TRBJ1-5	few	TGTGCCAGTATTTCGGACAGGCGTACTTGGTATTTT	CASISDRRTWYF
TRBD2	TRBV27	TRBJ2-1	.	TGTGCCAGCTGTGGGCTAGCGGGAGGGCCGAATCTATACAATGAGCAGTTCTTC	CASCGLAGGPNLYNEQFF
TRBD2	TRBV6-5	TRBJ2-1	many	TGTGCCACACTAGCGGGGGGTTGGGAGCAGTTCTTC	CATLAGGWEQFF
TRBD1	TRBV7-2	TRBJ2-1	.	TGTGCCAGCAGCTTAGAAGGGACAGATTACAATGAGCAGTTCTTC	CASSLEGTDYNEQFF
TRBD1	TRBV27	TRBJ1-1	.	TGTGCCAGCAGTACAAAGACAGGGTTAAACACTGAAGCTTTCTTT	CASSTKTGLNTEAFF
.	TRBV6-5	TRBJ1-2	.	TGTGCCAGCAGTTCACAGGGCTACGGCTACACCTTC	CASSSQGYGYTF